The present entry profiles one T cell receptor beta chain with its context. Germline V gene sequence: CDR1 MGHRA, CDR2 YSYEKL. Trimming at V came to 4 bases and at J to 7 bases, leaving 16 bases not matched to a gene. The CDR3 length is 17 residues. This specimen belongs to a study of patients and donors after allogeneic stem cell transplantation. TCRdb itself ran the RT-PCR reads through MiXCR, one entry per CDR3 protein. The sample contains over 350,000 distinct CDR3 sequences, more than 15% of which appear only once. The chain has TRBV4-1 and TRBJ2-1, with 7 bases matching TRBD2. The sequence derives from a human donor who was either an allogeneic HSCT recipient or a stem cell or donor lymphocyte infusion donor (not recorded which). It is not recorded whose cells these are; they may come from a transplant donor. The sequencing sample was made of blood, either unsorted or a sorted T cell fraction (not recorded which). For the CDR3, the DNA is TGCGCCAGCAGCCTTGGTTCGCAAGCGGGAAGAAGAAATGAGCAGTTCTTC. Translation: CASSLGSQAGRRNEQFF.